The next 17 T cell receptor beta chains were all read from a single sample in a study of blood T cell repertoires in COVID-19. This table comes from immunoSEQ multiplex PCR, and its TCRdb copy is limited to in-frame clones, with some not included. Among over 250,000 clones listed, about 88% were seen once. What was sequenced was PBMCs or T cells enriched from blood (not recorded which). The receptor source for this set is a man aged 55 to 69 who had recovered from COVID-19.

This clone was detected once. The V gene is TRBV4-1, the J gene TRBJ2-2; D is perhaps TRBD2 (6 bases). The V end was cut by 2 bases, the J end by 4 bases, with 14 bases between. Germline V CDR1 and CDR2: MGHRA, YSYEKL. The CDR3 length is 16 residues. The CDR3 spells CASSQRFTEGTGELFF. CDR3 sequence (DNA): TGCGCCAGCAGCCAACGATTCACGGAGGGCACCGGGGAGCTGTTTTTT.

This chain uses TRBV7-9 with TRBJ1-1; 7 bases map to TRBD1. The trim removed 5 bases at V and 1 base at J, leaving 7 bases unmatched. Per germline, CDR1 SEHNR and CDR2 FQNEAQ (reference sequence). The CDR3 consists of 15 residues. CDR3: CASSIRQGRNTEAFF. CDR3 bases: TGTGCCAGCAGCATTAGACAGGGACGGAACACTGAAGCTTTCTTT.

The V and J genes are TRBV19 and TRBJ2-5, with D possibly TRBD2 on 6 matching bases. Germline V gene lookup returns CDR1 LNHDA and CDR2 SQIVND (reference sequence). The CDR3 is 13 amino acids. V gave up 6 bases and J gave up 7 bases, with 15 bases separating them. CDR3: CASRDYQRGTQYF. CDR3 nucleotide sequence: TGTGCCAGTAGGGACTACCAAAGGGGGACCCAGTACTTC.

The rearrangement links TRBV7-9 to TRBJ2-1; 7 bases match TRBD2. Germline CDR1 and CDR2: SEHNR and FQNEAQ (reference sequence). Losses at the gene ends were 4 bases for V and 6 bases for J; bases not matched to a gene: 15. The CDR3 is 17 residues long. This CDR3 is CASSSALEERDGNEQFF. DNA for the CDR3: TGTGCCAGCAGCTCCGCCCTCGAGGAGCGGGATGGCAATGAGCAGTTCTTC. The full variable domain, with the rest looked up from reference TRBV7-9 and TRBJ2-1, is DTGVSQNPRHKITKRGQNVTFRCDPISEHNRLYWYRQTLGQGPEFLTYFQNEAQLEKSRLLSDRFSAERPKGSFSTLEIQRTEQGDSAMYLCASSSALEERDGNEQFFGPGTRLTVL.

The genes are TRBV11-2 and TRBJ1-2; 9 positions match TRBD1. Trimming cost V 3 bases and J 4 bases; bases outside gene matches: 6. The length of the CDR3 is 15 residues. Germline lookup yields CDR1 SGHAT and CDR2 FQNNGV. This CDR3 is CASSLGQGVAYGYTF. CDR3 DNA: TGTGCCAGCAGCTTGGGACAGGGAGTCGCCTATGGCTACACCTTC.

This rearrangement joins TRBV7-8 to TRBJ1-2, with D perhaps TRBD1 (6 bases). CDR1 is SGHVS and CDR2 is FQNEAQ in the germline V gene. The CDR3 is 13 amino acids. V lost 10 bases to trimming and J lost 6 bases, with 18 bases between them. CDR3 protein: CATLGRTDDGYTF. The CDR3 bases are TGTGCCACCCTGGGGCGGACAGACGATGGCTACACCTTC.

The chain couples TRBV30 to TRBJ1-3, with D maybe TRBD1 (5 bases). The CDR3 sequence is 12 residues long. CDR1 and CDR2 from the germline V gene are GTSNPN and SVGIG (reference sequence). Trimming stripped 5 bases from V and 0 bases from J, with 5 bases between. The CDR3 protein is CAWQGSGNTIYF. For the CDR3, the DNA is TGTGCCTGGCAGGGCTCTGGAAACACCATATATTTT.

The chain couples TRBV7-9 to TRBJ1-5; D is undetermined. V gave up 10 bases and J gave up 0 bases, with 13 bases separating them. Germline CDR1 and CDR2: SEHNR and FQNEAQ (reference sequence). The CDR3 covers 14 residues. CDR3 amino acids: CAITDRDSNQPQHF. CDR3 sequence (DNA): TGTGCCATTACGGACCGGGATAGCAATCAGCCCCAGCATTTT.

The J gene is TRBJ2-3, the V gene TRBV11-3, with TRBD2 matching 8 bases. Germline CDR1 and CDR2: SGHNT and YENEEA. The CDR3 length is 14 residues. Trimming took 5 bases from V and 6 from J; bases not matched to a gene: 7. This chain's CDR3 is CASSESGSRDTQYF. DNA of the CDR3: TGTGCCAGCAGCGAAAGCGGGAGCAGGGATACGCAGTATTTT.

V is TRBV5-1 and J is TRBJ2-7, with 7 bases matching TRBD2. CDR1 and CDR2 (germline): SGHRS, YFSETQ. This CDR3 is built from 13 residues. Losses at the gene ends were 4 bases for V and 7 bases for J; bases not matched to a gene: 8. CDR3 loop: CASSLTGTTEQYF. The CDR3 DNA is TGCGCCAGCAGCCTGACCGGGACTACTGAGCAGTACTTC. The full variable domain, with the rest looked up from reference TRBV5-1 and TRBJ2-7, is KAGVTQTPRYLIKTRGQQVTLSCSPISGHRSVSWYQQTPGQGLQFLFEYFSETQRNKGNFPGRFSGRQFSNSRSEMNVSTLELGDSALYLCASSLTGTTEQYFGPGTRLTVT.

The chain carries TRBV25-1 and TRBJ1-4; D uncertain. Trimming cost V 5 bases and J 5 bases, with 15 bases left between them. Germline values: CDR1 MGHDK, CDR2 SYGVNS. The CDR3 is 15 residues long. CDR3 in DNA: TGTGCCAGCAGTCCGTCCGGGTTTAGCAATGAAAAACTGTTTTTT. Translating it yields CASSPSGFSNEKLFF.

The V gene is TRBV5-5, the J gene TRBJ1-1; TRBD1 agrees at 12 bases. Germline-derived CDR1 and CDR2 are SGHKS and YYEKEE (reference sequence). The CDR3 extends over 16 amino acids. The trim removed 4 bases at V and 3 bases at J, leaving 7 bases unmatched. The CDR3 nucleotides are TGTGCCAGCAGCCCCGGGACAGGGGGCGATTACACTGAAGCTTTCTTT. It encodes CASSPGTGGDYTEAFF.

The chain uses TRBV5-1 and TRBJ1-5, with 7 bases identical to TRBD1. The CDR3 has 14 amino acids. V gave up 1 base and J gave up 5 bases; unmatched junction bases: 3. Germline V CDR1 and CDR2: SGHRS, YFSETQ. Here the CDR3 reads CASSLTGVDQPQHF. In nucleotides, the CDR3 is TGCGCCAGCAGCTTGACAGGGGTGGATCAGCCCCAGCATTTT.

V is TRBV19 and J is TRBJ2-7, with TRBD1 identical over 7 bases. CDR1 and CDR2 from the germline V gene are LNHDA and SQIVND (reference sequence). The CDR3 covers 14 residues. Trimming at V came to 4 bases and at J to 1 base, leaving 4 bases not matched to a gene. CDR3 sequence: CASSTRQGSYEQYF. In nucleotides, the CDR3 is TGTGCCAGTAGTACCCGACAGGGTTCCTACGAGCAGTACTTC.

V usage is TRBV19 and J usage is TRBJ1-3, with D tentatively TRBD1 (5 bases). The CDR3 extends over 13 amino acids. Between the trimmed V and J ends, which lost 6 bases and 2 bases, there was a span of 8 bases. CDR1 and CDR2 from the germline V gene are LNHDA and SQIVND (reference sequence). This chain's CDR3 is CASRVTAGNTIYF. The CDR3, as DNA: TGTGCCAGTAGGGTGACAGCTGGAAACACCATATATTTT.

The gene calls are TRBV11-2 and TRBJ2-7; D not resolved. The CDR3 covers 14 residues. Trimming took off 5 bases at V and 5 bases at J, with 16 bases between the two ends. Germline V CDR1 and CDR2: SGHAT, FQNNGV. CDR3 sequence (DNA): TGTGCCAGCAGCGCCCGAAAGGAGAGCCACGAGCAGTACTTC. Its protein product is CASSARKESHEQYF.

The chain carries TRBV30 and TRBJ2-5; D is undetermined. The CDR3 has 14 residues. Germline loops: CDR1 GTSNPN, CDR2 SVGIG (reference sequence). Trimming shortened V by 7 bases and J by 1 base, and 16 bases separated the two germline ends. CDR3: CASTSDLAQETQYF. CDR3 DNA: TGTGCCTCAACCTCAGATCTGGCCCAAGAGACCCAGTACTTC.